Detailed here is one T cell receptor beta chain. Its specificity is unknown. These data originate in a study of cytomegalovirus exposure and HLA in healthy donors. At the level of the study: HLA-typed donors were the source of approximately 86 million unique TCRs held in an early data release.

The PCR was carried out with 60 Vbeta primers and 13 Jbeta primers. TCRdb keeps only in-frame clones here, not all; method: immunoSEQ multiplex PCR. The sample yields about 68,000 clones, approximately 80% seen once. General observations from the study: High specificity and sensitivity for cytomegalovirus status were reported for the classifier. A link between a missense DCLRE1C variant and TCR beta V- and J-gene trimming emerged from a later analysis. The authors enumerated roughly 180 TCR beta chains as linked to cytomegalovirus.

The germline CDR1 and CDR2 sequences are GTSNPN and SVGIG (reference sequence). CDR3 length equals 16 residues. V was pared by 4 bases and J by 3 bases, with 19 bases between. This receptor was identified in a human donor in good health. Material for sequencing was PBMCs. The chain couples TRBV30 to TRBJ2-4; D perhaps matches TRBD2 (6 bases). This chain's CDR3 is CAWNRRGQSVKNIQYF. The CDR3 coding sequence is TGTGCCTGGAATCGGCGGGGTCAGTCGGTCAAAAACATTCAGTACTTC.